The source of this T cell receptor beta chain is a study of cytomegalovirus exposure and HLA in healthy donors. Study at large: From about 200 million T cells, an earlier analysis saw under 140 million unique TCR beta sequences. Findings and caveats of the study: It was reported in a later analysis that an Asian-associated ancestry cluster showed fewer N-insertions than the roughly 710-donor mean. In vitro testing confirmed a few CMV-associated chains as specific for CMV antigens. Most TCR sequences were rare, but some public TCRs occurred in many donors.

Trimming took 8 bases from V and 6 from J, leaving 19 bases between them. The CDR3 contains 15 residues. The germline V gene encodes CDR1 MNHEY and CDR2 SVGAGI. With regard to this clone: What it recognizes is unknown.

Primers for the PCR totalled 60 Vbeta and 13 Jbeta. The assay was immunoSEQ multiplex PCR, and TCRdb's table has in-frame clones only and misses some. The table shows under 150,000 clones, with around 80% occurring only once. The sequence came from a middle-aged woman in good health and CMV-seronegative. The chain employs TRBV6-5 and TRBJ2-2; maybe TRBD2 (5 bases). The sample was PBMCs. The CDR3 here is CASRPRGLLSGELFF. DNA for the CDR3: TGTGCCAGCCGCCCCCGAGGACTCTTATCCGGGGAGCTGTTTTTT.